The 7 T cell receptor beta chains below all came from one sample that was sequenced in a study of blood T cell repertoires in COVID-19. Libraries were prepared by immunoSEQ multiplex PCR; TCRdb keeps only in-frame clonotypes and omits some of them. This repertoire shows 250,000 to 300,000 clones, about 88% found once; its top ten account for approximately 13%. The sample consisted of peripheral blood. The receptor set was obtained from a woman in her sixties with acute or convalescent COVID-19.

This clone was counted a single time. The gene calls are TRBV12-3 or TRBV12-4 and TRBJ1-6, with D uncertain. The CDR3 has 13 residues. Trimming pared 10 bases from V and 3 bases from J, leaving 10 bases between. For the CDR3, the DNA is TGTGCCACCAGCCCTAGCTATAATTCACCCCTCCACTTT. Protein product: CATSPSYNSPLHF.

The chain recombines TRBV20-1 with TRBJ1-5; 9 bases fit TRBD1. V shed 5 bases and J 14 bases; nucleotides not matched to a gene: 4. CDR1 is DFQATT, CDR2 SNEGSKA, per germline (reference sequence). The CDR3 has 10 residues. Written as DNA, the CDR3 is TGCAGTGCTTATCGACAGGGGGAGCATTTT. This gives the protein CSAYRQGEHF.

This chain links TRBV28 with TRBJ2-2, with TRBD1 as a possible D gene (6 bases). This CDR3 comprises 12 residues. Trimming took off 7 bases at V and 6 bases at J, with 9 bases between the two ends. CDR1 and CDR2 from the germline V gene are MDHEN and SYDVKM. CDR3 region: CASNTGSGELFF. Here the CDR3 DNA reads TGTGCCAGCAACACAGGGTCCGGGGAGCTGTTTTTT. Drawing the rest from reference TRBV28 and TRBJ2-2, the complete variable domain is DVKVTQSSRYLVKRTGEKVFLECVQDMDHENMFWYRQDPGLGLRLIYFSYDVKMKEKGDIPEGYSVSREKKERFSLILESASTNQTSMYLCASNTGSGELFFGEGSRLTVL.

The V call is TRBV3-1 (or the pseudogene TRBV3-2), the J call TRBJ1-2, with 11 bases aligning to TRBD1. Germline V gene lookup returns CDR1 LGHDT and CDR2 YNNKEL (reference sequence). This CDR3 is 16 amino acids long. V gave up 1 base and J gave up 2 bases; unmatched junction bases: 3. CDR3 in DNA: TGTGCCAGCAGCCAAGTCGGGGACAGGGGGAACTATGGCTACACCTTC. Its translation: CASSQVGDRGNYGYTF.

The gene calls are TRBV28 and TRBJ1-2, with TRBD1 matching 7 bases. The germline V gene has CDR1 MDHEN and CDR2 SYDVKM. J lost 4 bases, V lost 5 bases, and 10 bases had no gene match. The CDR3 extends over 15 amino acids. The CDR3 nucleotides are TGTGCCAGCAGTATGACAGGGTATTATGGCTATGGCTACACCTTC. Translated: CASSMTGYYGYGYTF.

The chain employs TRBV28 and TRBJ2-2, with 7 bases lining up with TRBD2. V was clipped by 8 bases and J by 7 bases; unmatched bases: 13. This CDR3 is 15 amino acids long. Germline V lookup: CDR1 MDHEN, CDR2 SYDVKM. The CDR3 reads CASGLTSPLIGELFF. CDR3 DNA sequence: TGTGCCAGCGGGTTGACTAGCCCTCTTATCGGGGAGCTGTTTTTT.

The rearrangement links TRBV11-2 to TRBJ2-6; 10 nucleotides align to TRBD1. There are 18 residues in the CDR3. V lost 5 bases and J lost 1; bases outside the gene matches: 8. Germline CDR1 SGHAT, CDR2 FQNNGV. The CDR3 region is CASSPVGTGASGANVLTF. The CDR3 nucleotides are TGTGCCAGCAGCCCCGTCGGGACAGGGGCATCTGGGGCCAACGTCCTGACTTTC. The full variable domain, with the rest looked up from reference TRBV11-2 and TRBJ2-6, is EAGVAQSPRYKIIEKRQSVAFWCNPISGHATLYWYQQILGQGPKLLIQFQNNGVVDDSQLPKDRFSAERLKGVDSTLKIQPAKLEDSAVYLCASSPVGTGASGANVLTFGAGSRLTVL.